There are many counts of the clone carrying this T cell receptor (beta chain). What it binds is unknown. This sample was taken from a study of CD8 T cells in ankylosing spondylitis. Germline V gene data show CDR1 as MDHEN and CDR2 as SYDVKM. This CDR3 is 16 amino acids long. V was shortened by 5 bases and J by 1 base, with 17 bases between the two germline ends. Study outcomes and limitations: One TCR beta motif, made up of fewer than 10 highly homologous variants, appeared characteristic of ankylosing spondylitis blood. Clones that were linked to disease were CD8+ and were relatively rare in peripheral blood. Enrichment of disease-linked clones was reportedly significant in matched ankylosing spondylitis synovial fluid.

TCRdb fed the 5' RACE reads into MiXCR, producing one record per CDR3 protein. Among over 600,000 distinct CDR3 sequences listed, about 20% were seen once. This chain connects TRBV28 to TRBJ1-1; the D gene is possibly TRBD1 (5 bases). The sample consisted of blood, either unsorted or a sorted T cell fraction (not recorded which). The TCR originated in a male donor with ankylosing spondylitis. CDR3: CASSPAGIGANTEAFF. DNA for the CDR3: TGTGCCAGCAGTCCCGCGGGAATTGGGGCGAACACTGAAGCTTTCTTT.